This T cell receptor (beta chain) was sequenced for a study of cytomegalovirus exposure and HLA in healthy donors. On the study more broadly: Assignment to the Caucasian-associated ancestry cluster applied to approximately 80% of the approximately 420 genotyped donors. Points from the study as a whole: Roughly even sequencing depth across donors was the assumption behind the presence/absence analyses.

Concerning this clone itself: Antigen specificity is unknown.

The PCR contained 60 Vbeta and 13 Jbeta primers. Only in-frame clones appear in the TCRdb table, and some are missing; sequencing was by immunoSEQ multiplex PCR. This table has about 200,000 clones, around 80% appearing once. The material sequenced was PBMCs. The sequence was collected from a man between 50 and 59 years old in good health and CMV-seronegative.

CDR3 residues: CASSFTSGSPNEQFF. CDR3 coding DNA: TGTGCCAGCAGCTTCACTAGCGGGTCTCCTAATGAGCAGTTCTTC. The chain carries TRBV7-3 and TRBJ2-1; TRBD2 aligns across 9 bases. With V trimmed by 3 bases and J by 7 bases, 7 bases remained unmatched. CDR1 is SGHTA and CDR2 is FQGTGA in the germline V gene. The CDR3 spans 15 residues.